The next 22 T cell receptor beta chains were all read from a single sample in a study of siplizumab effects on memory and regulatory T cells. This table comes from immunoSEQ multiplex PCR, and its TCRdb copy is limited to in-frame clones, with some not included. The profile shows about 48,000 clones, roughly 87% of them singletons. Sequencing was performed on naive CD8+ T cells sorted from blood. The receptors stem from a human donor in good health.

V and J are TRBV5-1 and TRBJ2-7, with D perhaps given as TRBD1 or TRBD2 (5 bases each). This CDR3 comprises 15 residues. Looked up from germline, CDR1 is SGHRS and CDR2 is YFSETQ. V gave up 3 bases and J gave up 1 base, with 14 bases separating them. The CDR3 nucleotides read TGCGCCAGCAGCTGGGGGACGGTAGTTTCCTACGAGCAGTACTTC. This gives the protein CASSWGTVVSYEQYF.

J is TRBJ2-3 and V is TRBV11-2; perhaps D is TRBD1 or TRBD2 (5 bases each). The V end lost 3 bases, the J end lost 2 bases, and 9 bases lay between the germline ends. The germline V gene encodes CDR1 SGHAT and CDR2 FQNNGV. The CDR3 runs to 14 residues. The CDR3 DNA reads TGTGCCAGCAGCTTCACGGGGCCCACAGATACGCAGTATTTT. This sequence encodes CASSFTGPTDTQYF.

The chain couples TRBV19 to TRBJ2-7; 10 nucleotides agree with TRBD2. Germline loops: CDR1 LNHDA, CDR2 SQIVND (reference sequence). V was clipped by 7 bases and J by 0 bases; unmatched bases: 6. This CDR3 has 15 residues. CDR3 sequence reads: CASNPSGGSSYEQYF. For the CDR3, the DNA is TGTGCCAGTAACCCTAGCGGGGGAAGCTCCTACGAGCAGTACTTC. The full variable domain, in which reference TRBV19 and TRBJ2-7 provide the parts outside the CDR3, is DGGITQSPKYLFRKEGQNVTLSCEQNLNHDAMYWYRQDPGQGLRLIYYSQIVNDFQKGDIAEGYSVSREKKESFPLTVTSAQKNPTAFYLCASNPSGGSSYEQYFGPGTRLTVT.

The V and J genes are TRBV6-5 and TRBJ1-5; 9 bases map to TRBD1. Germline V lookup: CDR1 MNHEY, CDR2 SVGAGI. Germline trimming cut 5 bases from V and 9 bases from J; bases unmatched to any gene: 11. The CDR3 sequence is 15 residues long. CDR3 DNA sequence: TGTGCCAGCAGTCGCCGACAGGGGGTACAAGGGCCCCAGCATTTT. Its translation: CASSRRQGVQGPQHF.

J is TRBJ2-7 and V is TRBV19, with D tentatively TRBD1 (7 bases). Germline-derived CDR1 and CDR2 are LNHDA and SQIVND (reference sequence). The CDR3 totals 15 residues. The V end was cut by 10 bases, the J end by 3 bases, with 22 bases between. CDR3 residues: CATTPSDRDLYEQYF. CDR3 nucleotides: TGTGCCACCACTCCTAGCGACAGGGACCTCTACGAGCAGTACTTC.

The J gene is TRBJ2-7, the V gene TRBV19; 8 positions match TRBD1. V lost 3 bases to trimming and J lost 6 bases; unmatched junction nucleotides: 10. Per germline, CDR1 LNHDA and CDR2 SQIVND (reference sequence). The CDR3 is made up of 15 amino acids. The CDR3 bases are TGTGCCAGTAGTATGATGCGGACAGGGAAATTCGAGCAGTACTTC. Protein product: CASSMMRTGKFEQYF.

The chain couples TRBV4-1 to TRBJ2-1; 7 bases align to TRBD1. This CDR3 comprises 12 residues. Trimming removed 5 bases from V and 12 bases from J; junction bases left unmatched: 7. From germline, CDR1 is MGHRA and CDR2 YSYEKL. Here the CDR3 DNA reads TGCGCCAGCAGCGAAATAGGGGGCTGGCAGTTCTTC. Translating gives CASSEIGGWQFF.

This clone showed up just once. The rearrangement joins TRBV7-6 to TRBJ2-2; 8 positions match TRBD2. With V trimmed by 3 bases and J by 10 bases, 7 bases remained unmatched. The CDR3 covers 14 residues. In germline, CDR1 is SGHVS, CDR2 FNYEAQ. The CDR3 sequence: CASSLAGGIQELFF. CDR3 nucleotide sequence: TGTGCCAGCAGCTTGGCGGGGGGAATCCAGGAGCTGTTTTTT.

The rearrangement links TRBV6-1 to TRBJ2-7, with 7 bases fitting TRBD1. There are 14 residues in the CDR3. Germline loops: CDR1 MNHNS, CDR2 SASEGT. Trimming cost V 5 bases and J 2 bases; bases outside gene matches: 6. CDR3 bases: TGTGCCAGCAGTACCCGGGACAGCACCTACGAGCAGTACTTC. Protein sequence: CASSTRDSTYEQYF.

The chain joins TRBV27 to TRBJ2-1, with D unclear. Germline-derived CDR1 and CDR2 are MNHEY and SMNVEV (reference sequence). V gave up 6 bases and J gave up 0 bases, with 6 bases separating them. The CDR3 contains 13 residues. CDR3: CASSPFSYNEQFF. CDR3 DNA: TGTGCCAGCAGCCCCTTCTCCTACAATGAGCAGTTCTTC.

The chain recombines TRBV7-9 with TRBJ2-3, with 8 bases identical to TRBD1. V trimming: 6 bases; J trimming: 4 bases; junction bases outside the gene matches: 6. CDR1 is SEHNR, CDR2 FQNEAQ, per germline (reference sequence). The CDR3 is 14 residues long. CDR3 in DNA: TGTGCCAGCAGTCAACGGACAGGGCCAGATACGCAGTATTTT. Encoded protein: CASSQRTGPDTQYF.

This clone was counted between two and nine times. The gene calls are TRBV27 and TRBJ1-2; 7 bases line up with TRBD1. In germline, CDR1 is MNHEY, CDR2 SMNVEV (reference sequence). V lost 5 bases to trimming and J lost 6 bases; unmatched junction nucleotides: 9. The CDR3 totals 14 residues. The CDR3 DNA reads TGTGCCAGCAGTCTCCGGACAGGATGGGATGGCTACACCTTC. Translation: CASSLRTGWDGYTF.

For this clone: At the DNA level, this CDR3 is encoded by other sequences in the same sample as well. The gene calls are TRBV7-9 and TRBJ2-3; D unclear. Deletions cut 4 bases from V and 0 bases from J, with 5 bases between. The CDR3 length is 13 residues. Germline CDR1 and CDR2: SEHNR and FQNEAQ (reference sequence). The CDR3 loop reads CASSSPSTDTQYF. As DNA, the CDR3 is TGTGCCAGCAGCTCGCCTAGCACAGATACGCAGTATTTT. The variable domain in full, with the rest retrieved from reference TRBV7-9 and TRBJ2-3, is DTGVSQNPRHKITKRGQNVTFRCDPISEHNRLYWYRQTLGQGPEFLTYFQNEAQLEKSRLLSDRFSAERPKGSFSTLEIQRTEQGDSAMYLCASSSPSTDTQYFGPGTRLTVL.

The CDR3 DNA reads as TGTGCCAGCAGCTCAGGGGGGACAGAGCACCGCTACGAGCAGTACTTC. Amino acids: CASSSGGTEHRYEQYF. This rearrangement joins TRBV11-2 to TRBJ2-7; tentative D call: TRBD1 (7 bases). V lost 4 bases and J 3 bases, leaving 19 bases between the germline ends. The CDR3 is made up of 16 amino acids. Germline CDR1 reads SGHAT; CDR2 reads FQNNGV.

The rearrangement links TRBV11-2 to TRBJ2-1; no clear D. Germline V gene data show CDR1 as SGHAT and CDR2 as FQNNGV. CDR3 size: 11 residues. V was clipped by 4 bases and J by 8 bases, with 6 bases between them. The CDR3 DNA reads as TGTGCCAGCAGCTACGGGTATGAGCAGTTCTTC. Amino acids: CASSYGYEQFF. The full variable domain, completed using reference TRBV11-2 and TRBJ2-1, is EAGVAQSPRYKIIEKRQSVAFWCNPISGHATLYWYQQILGQGPKLLIQFQNNGVVDDSQLPKDRFSAERLKGVDSTLKIQPAKLEDSAVYLCASSYGYEQFFGPGTRLTVL.

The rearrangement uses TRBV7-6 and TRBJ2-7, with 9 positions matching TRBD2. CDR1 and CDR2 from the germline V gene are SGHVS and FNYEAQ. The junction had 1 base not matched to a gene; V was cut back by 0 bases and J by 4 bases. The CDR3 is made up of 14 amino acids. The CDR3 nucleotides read TGTGCCAGCAGCTTAGCACTAGCGGGTTACGAGCAGTACTTC. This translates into CASSLALAGYEQYF.

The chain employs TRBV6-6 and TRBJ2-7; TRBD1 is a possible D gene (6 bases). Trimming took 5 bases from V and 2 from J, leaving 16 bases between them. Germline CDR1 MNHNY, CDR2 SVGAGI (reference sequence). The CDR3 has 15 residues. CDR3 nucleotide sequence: TGTGCCAGCAGTCTCGACAGGAATAACCCCTACGAGCAGTACTTC. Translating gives CASSLDRNNPYEQYF.

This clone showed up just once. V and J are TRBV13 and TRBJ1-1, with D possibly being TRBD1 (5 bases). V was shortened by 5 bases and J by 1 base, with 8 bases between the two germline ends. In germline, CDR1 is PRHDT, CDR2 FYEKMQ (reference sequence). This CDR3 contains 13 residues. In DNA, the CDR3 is TGTGCCAGCAGCGATCAGGGGAACACTGAAGCTTTCTTT. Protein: CASSDQGNTEAFF.

CDR3 sequence reads: CASKGRETGELFF. DNA for the CDR3: TGTGCCAGCAAGGGACGCGAGACCGGGGAGCTGTTTTTT. This sequence joins TRBV6-1 and TRBJ2-2; tentatively, D is TRBD1 or TRBD2 (5 bases each). V was shortened by 7 bases and J by 5 bases, with 11 bases between the two germline ends. Per germline, CDR1 MNHNS and CDR2 SASEGT. The length of the CDR3 is 13 residues.

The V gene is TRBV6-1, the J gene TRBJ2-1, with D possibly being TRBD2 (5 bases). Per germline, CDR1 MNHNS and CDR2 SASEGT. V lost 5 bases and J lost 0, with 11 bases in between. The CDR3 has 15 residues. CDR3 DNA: TGTGCCAGCAGTTCCCGCGGGCCCTCCTACAATGAGCAGTTCTTC. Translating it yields CASSSRGPSYNEQFF.

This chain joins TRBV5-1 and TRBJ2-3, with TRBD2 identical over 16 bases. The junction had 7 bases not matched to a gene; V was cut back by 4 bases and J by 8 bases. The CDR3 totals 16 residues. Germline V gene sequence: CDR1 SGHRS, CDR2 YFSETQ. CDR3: CASSPGTSGRAGTQYF. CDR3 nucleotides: TGCGCCAGCAGCCCGGGGACTAGCGGGAGGGCCGGTACGCAGTATTTT.

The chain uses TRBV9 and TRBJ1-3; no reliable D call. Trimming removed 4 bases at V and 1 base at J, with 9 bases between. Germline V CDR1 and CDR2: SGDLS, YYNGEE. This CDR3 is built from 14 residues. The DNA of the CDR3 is TGTGCCAGCAGCTCTGGTTTATCTGGAAACACCATATATTTT. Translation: CASSSGLSGNTIYF.